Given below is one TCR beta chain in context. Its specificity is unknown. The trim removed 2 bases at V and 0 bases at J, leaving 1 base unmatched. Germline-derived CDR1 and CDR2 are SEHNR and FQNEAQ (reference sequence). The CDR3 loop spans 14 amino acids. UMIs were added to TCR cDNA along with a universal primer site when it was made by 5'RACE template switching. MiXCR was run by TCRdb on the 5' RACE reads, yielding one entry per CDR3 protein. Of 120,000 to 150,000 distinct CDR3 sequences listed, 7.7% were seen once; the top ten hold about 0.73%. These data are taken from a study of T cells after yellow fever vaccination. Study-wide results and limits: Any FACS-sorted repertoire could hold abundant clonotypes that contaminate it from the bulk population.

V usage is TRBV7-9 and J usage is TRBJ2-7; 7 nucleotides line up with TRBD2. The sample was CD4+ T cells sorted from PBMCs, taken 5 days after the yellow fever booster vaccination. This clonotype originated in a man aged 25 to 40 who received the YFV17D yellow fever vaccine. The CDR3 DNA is TGTGCCAGCAGCTTAACTAGCGCCTCCTACGAGCAGTACTTC. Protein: CASSLTSASYEQYF.